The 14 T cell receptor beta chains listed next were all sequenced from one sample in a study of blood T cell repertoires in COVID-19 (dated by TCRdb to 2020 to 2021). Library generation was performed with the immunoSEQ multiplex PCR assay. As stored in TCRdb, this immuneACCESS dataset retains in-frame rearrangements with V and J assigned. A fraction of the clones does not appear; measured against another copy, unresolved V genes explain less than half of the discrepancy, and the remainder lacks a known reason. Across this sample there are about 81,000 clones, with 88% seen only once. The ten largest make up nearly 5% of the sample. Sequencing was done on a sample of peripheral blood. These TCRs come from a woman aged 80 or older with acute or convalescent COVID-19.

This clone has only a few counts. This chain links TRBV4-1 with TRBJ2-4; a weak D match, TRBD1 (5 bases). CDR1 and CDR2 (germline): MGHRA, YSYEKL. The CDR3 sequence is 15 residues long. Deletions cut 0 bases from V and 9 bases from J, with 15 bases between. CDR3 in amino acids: CASSQDPAGYGIQYF. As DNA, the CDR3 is TGCGCCAGCAGCCAAGATCCAGCAGGGTATGGCATTCAGTACTTC.

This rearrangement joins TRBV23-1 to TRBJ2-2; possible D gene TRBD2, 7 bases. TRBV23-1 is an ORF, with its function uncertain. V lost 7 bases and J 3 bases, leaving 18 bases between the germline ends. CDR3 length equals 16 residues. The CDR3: CASTQGRGGYTGELFF. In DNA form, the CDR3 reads TGCGCCAGCACCCAGGGCAGGGGAGGGTACACCGGGGAGCTGTTTTTT.

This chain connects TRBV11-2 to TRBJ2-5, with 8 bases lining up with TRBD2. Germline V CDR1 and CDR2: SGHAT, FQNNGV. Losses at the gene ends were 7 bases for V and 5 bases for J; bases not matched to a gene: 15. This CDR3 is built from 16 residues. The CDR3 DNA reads TGTGCCAGCACCCACGACGGCACAGGCGGGGGGGAGACCCAGTACTTC. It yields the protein CASTHDGTGGGETQYF.

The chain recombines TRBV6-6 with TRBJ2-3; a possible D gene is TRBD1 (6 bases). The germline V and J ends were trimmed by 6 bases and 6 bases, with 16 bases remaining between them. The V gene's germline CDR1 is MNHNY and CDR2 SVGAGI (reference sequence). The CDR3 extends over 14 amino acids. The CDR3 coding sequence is TGTGCCAGCAGCGACAATGGGGGCCTCGATACGCAGTATTTT. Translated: CASSDNGGLDTQYF.

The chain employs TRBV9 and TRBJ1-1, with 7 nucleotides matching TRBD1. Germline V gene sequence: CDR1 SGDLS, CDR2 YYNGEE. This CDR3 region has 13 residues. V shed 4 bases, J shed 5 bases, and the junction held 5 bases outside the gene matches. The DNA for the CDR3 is TGTGCCAGCAGCCAGGGGGAAGGAACTGAAGCTTTCTTT. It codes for CASSQGEGTEAFF.

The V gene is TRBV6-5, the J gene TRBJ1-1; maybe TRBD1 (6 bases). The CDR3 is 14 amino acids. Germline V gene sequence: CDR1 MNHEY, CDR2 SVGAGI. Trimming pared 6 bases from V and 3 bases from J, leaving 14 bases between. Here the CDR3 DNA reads TGTGCCAGCAGGGACAGAAGGTCGGACACTGAAGCTTTCTTT. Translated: CASRDRRSDTEAFF.

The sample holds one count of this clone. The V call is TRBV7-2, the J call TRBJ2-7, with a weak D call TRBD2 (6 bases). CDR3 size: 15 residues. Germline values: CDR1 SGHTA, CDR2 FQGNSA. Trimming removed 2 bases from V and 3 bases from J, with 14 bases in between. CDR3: CASSLQAGNIYEQYF. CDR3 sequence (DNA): TGTGCCAGCAGCTTACAGGCGGGGAATATCTACGAGCAGTACTTC.

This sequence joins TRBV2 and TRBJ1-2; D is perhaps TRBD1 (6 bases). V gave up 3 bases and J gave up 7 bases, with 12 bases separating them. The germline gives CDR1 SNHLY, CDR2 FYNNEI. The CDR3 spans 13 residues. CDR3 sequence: CASSDVTGFGYTF. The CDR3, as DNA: TGTGCCAGCAGTGACGTTACAGGGTTTGGCTACACCTTC.

The CDR3: CASSISQGAYEQYF. As DNA, the CDR3 is TGTGCCAGTAGTATAAGTCAGGGGGCCTACGAGCAGTACTTC. The chain employs TRBV19 and TRBJ2-7; 7 positions match TRBD1. Germline CDR1 reads LNHDA; CDR2 reads SQIVND (reference sequence). This CDR3 has 14 amino acids. V was clipped by 2 bases and J by 2 bases; unmatched bases: 3.

CDR3 DNA sequence: TGTGCCAGCAGCCACAACCCTGTGCAGTCTCCCTACGAGCAGTACTTC. Its translation is CASSHNPVQSPYEQYF. V usage is TRBV3-1 (or the pseudogene TRBV3-2) and J usage is TRBJ2-7; D remains unclear. CDR1 LGHDT and CDR2 YNNKEL come from the germline V gene (reference sequence). V was pared by 3 bases and J by 2 bases, with 17 bases between. This CDR3 is built from 16 residues.

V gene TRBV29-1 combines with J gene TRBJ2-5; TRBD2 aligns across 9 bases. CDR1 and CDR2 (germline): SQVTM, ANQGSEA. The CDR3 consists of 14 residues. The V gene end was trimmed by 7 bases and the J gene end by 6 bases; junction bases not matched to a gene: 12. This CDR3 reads CSARRGGGEQTQYF. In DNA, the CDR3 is TGCAGCGCCAGGCGGGGGGGCGGCGAACAGACCCAGTACTTC.

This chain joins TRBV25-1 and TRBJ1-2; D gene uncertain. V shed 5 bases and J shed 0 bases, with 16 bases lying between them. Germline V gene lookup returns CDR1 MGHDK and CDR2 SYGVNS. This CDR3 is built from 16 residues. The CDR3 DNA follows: TGTGCCAGCAGTTCCCGCAAACAAGACTCTAACTATGGCTACACCTTC. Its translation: CASSSRKQDSNYGYTF.

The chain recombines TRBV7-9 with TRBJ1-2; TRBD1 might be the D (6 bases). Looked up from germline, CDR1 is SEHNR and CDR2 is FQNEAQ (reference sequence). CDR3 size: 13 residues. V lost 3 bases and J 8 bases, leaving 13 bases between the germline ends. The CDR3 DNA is TGTGCCAGCAGCTTGGCGGGGGCGCTGGGCTACACCTTC. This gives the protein CASSLAGALGYTF.

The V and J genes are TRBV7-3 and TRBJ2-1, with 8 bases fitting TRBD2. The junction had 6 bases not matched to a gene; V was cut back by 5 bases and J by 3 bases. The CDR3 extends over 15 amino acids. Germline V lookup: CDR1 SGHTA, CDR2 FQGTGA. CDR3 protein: CASSPLAGNYNEQFF. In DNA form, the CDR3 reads TGTGCCAGCAGCCCCCTAGCGGGCAACTACAATGAGCAGTTCTTC.